This T cell receptor beta chain was found in a study of somatic mutations in cytotoxic T cells in rheumatoid arthritis. This CDR3 has 16 amino acids. Germline trimming cut 5 bases from V and 4 bases from J; bases unmatched to any gene: 7. Looked up from germline, CDR1 is SGHAT and CDR2 is FQNNGV. Clones were read by immunoSEQ multiplex PCR, and TCRdb kept only the in-frame ones, dropping some. The sample has just under 7,000 clones; roughly four fifths are singletons. This chain connects TRBV11-2 to TRBJ2-1, with 11 bases matching TRBD2. Sequenced input: CD8+ T cells sorted from blood. The receptor was derived from an adult with rheumatoid arthritis. DNA for the CDR3: TGTGCCAGCAGCACGAATAGCGGGGGGGGGTACAATGAGCAGTTCTTC. As protein: CASSTNSGGGYNEQFF.